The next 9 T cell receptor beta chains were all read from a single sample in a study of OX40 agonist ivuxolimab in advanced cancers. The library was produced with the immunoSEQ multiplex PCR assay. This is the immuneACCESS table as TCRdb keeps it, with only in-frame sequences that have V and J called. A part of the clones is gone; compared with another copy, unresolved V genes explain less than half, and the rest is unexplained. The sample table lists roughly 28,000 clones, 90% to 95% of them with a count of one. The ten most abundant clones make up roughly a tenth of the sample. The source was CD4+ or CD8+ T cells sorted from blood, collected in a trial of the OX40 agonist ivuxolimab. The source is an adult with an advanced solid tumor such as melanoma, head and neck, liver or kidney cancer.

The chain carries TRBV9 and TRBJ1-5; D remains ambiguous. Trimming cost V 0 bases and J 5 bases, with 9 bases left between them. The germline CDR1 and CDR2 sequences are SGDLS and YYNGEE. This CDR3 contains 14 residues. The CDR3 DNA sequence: TGTGCCAGCAGCGTAGATGGTGGACATCAGCCCCAGCATTTT. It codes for CASSVDGGHQPQHF.

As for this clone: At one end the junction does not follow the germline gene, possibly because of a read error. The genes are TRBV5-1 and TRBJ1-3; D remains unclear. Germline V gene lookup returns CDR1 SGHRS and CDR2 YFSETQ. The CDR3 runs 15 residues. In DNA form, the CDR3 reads TGCGCCGGCAGCTTGGCCCAGCTATCTGGAAACACCATATATTTT. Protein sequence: CAGSLAQLSGNTIYF.

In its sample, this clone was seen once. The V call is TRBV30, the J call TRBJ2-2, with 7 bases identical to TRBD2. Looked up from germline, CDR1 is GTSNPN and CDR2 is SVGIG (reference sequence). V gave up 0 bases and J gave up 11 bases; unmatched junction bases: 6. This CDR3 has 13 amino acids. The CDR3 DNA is TGTGCCTGGAGTGTCTCTAGCGGTGAAGAGCTGTTTTTT. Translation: CAWSVSSGEELFF.

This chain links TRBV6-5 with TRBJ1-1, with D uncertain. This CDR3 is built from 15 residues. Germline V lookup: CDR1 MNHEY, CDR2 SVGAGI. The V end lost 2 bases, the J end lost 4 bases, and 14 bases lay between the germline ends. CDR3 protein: CASSYRVTMGTEAFF. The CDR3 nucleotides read TGTGCCAGCAGTTACCGGGTGACAATGGGCACTGAAGCTTTCTTT.

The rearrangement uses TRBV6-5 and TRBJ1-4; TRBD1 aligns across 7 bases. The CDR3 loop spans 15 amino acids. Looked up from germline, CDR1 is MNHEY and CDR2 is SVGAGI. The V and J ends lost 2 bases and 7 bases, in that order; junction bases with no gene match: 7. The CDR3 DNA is TGTGCCAGCAGTTACGGTGGCCAGGGGGGTGAAAAACTGTTTTTT. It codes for CASSYGGQGGEKLFF.

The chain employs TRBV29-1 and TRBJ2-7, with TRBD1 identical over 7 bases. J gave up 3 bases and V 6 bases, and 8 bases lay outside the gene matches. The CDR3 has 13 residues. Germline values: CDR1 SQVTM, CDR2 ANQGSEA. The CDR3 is CSVLDRSLYEQYF. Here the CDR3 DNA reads TGCAGCGTCTTGGACAGGAGCCTCTACGAGCAGTACTTC.

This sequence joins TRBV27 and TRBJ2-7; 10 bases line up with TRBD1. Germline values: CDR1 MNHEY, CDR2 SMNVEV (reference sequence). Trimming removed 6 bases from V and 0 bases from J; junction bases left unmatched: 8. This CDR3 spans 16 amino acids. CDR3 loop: CASSHGQGDSSYEQYF. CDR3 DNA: TGTGCCAGCAGCCATGGACAGGGGGACAGCTCCTACGAGCAGTACTTC.

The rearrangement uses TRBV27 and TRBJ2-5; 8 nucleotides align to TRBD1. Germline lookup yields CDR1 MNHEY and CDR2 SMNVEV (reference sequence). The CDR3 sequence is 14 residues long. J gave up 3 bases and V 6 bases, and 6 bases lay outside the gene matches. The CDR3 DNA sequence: TGTGCCAGCAGACCCAGGACAGGGAAAGAGACCCAGTACTTC. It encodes CASRPRTGKETQYF.

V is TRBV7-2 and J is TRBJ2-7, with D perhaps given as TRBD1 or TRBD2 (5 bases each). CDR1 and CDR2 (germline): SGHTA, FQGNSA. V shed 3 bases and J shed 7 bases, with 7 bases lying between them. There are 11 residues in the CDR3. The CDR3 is CASSFWGEQYF. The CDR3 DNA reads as TGTGCCAGCAGCTTCTGGGGGGAGCAGTACTTC.